This TCR beta chain appears in the sequencing data of a study of T cell responses to AZD1222 COVID-19 vaccine. The overall study: Timing groups of about 4 and about 12 weeks for second doses were pooled. Overall study findings and caveats: At baseline, just 5 or 6 AZD1222 recipients tested seropositive. Females made up more of the donors, who were largely white British, and clonal diversity may have come out too low. Among spike-specific TCRs, nearly half reportedly target unmutated variant regions.

V lost 3 bases and J lost 8; bases outside the gene matches: 0. Germline-derived CDR1 and CDR2 are WNHNN and SYGVQD (reference sequence). This CDR3 has 11 amino acids. The data were produced by immunoSEQ multiplex PCR, yet TCRdb's version contains in-frame clones alone and is incomplete. The sample contains more than 95,000 clones, roughly 87% of which appear only once. Points on this clone: As yet, its antigen is unknown.

Sequencing used peripheral blood, obtained on day 0 of AZD1222 vaccination. This sequence originates from an adult in good health. The rearrangement uses TRBV10-1 and TRBJ1-2; 7 bases map to TRBD1. Here the CDR3 DNA reads TGCGCCAGCAGTGAAGGGGGCGGCTACACCTTC. Its translation: CASSEGGGYTF.